One and the same sample provided the 31 T cell receptor beta chains below, sequenced in a study of blood T cell repertoires in COVID-19. Method: immunoSEQ multiplex PCR; TCRdb's copy keeps in-frame clones and lacks some. The data contain hundreds of thousands of clones, approximately 86% of them singletons. Source material: peripheral blood. These receptor sequences come from a man aged 18 to 35 with active or convalescent COVID-19.

Remarks on this clone: At one end, the junction sequence differs from germline, possibly due to a read error. The V call is TRBV19, the J call TRBJ1-5; the D gene is possibly TRBD1 (5 bases). CDR1 is LNHDA, CDR2 SQIVND, per germline (reference sequence). The CDR3 has 14 amino acids. As DNA, the CDR3 is TGTGCCAGTAGTCTAGACAGTGATTGGCAGCCCCAGCATTTT. Amino acid sequence: CASSLDSDWQPQHF.

This clone was recorded once. J is TRBJ1-3 and V is TRBV7-9, with 8 bases lining up with TRBD1. The V gene end was trimmed by 1 base and the J gene end by 2 bases; junction bases not matched to a gene: 4. Germline loops: CDR1 SEHNR, CDR2 FQNEAQ (reference sequence). The CDR3 totals 16 residues. The CDR3 DNA follows: TGTGCCAGCAGCTTAGGCATACAGGGGGCTGGAAACACCATATATTTT. This codes for CASSLGIQGAGNTIYF. The full variable domain, its missing parts supplied by reference TRBV7-9 and TRBJ1-3, is DTGVSQNPRHKITKRGQNVTFRCDPISEHNRLYWYRQTLGQGPEFLTYFQNEAQLEKSRLLSDRFSAERPKGSFSTLEIQRTEQGDSAMYLCASSLGIQGAGNTIYFGEGSWLTVV.

The chain carries TRBV3-1 (or the pseudogene TRBV3-2) and TRBJ2-3; TRBD2 matches at 8 bases. Germline V gene lookup returns CDR1 LGHDT and CDR2 YNNKEL (reference sequence). CDR3 length equals 16 residues. J lost 1 base, V lost 0 bases, and 3 bases had no gene match. The CDR3: CASSQEGSGGTDTQYF. Here the CDR3 DNA reads TGTGCCAGCAGCCAAGAAGGTAGCGGGGGCACAGATACGCAGTATTTT.

The chain couples TRBV5-1 to TRBJ1-1, with 7 bases aligning to TRBD1. Germline CDR1 and CDR2: SGHRS and YFSETQ. This CDR3 is built from 16 residues. Trimming removed 7 bases from V and 0 bases from J; junction bases left unmatched: 12. Written as DNA, the CDR3 is TGCGCCAGCTTGGAGGGGGCAGCGGGTATGAACACTGAAGCTTTCTTT. This codes for CASLEGAAGMNTEAFF.

The chain combines TRBV10-1 with TRBJ2-7; weak D call: TRBD1 (6 bases). Germline CDR1 and CDR2: WNHNN and SYGVQD (reference sequence). The CDR3 loop spans 13 amino acids. Deletions cut 3 bases from V and 2 bases from J, with 8 bases between. The chain's CDR3 is CASSEGGAYEQYF. CDR3 bases: TGCGCCAGCAGTGAAGGGGGAGCCTACGAGCAGTACTTC.

This clone was detected only once. This rearrangement joins TRBV3-1 (or the pseudogene TRBV3-2) to TRBJ1-6, with D maybe TRBD1 (5 bases). The V end lost 4 bases, the J end lost 4 bases, and 14 bases lay between the germline ends. The CDR3 is 16 residues long. CDR1 is LGHDT and CDR2 is YNNKEL in the germline V gene (reference sequence). CDR3 loop: CASSRHRREYNSPLHF. For the CDR3, the DNA is TGTGCCAGCAGCCGACACAGGAGAGAATATAATTCACCCCTCCACTTT.

Worth noting for this clone: The junction departs from germline at one end; a sequencing error may be responsible. V is TRBV25-1 and J is TRBJ1-1; D gene uncertain. In germline, CDR1 is MGHDK, CDR2 SYGVNS. The CDR3 consists of 9 residues. Written as DNA, the CDR3 is TGTTCACCGAACAGTGAAGCTTTCTTT. Encoded protein: CSPNSEAFF.

The CDR3 nucleotides read TGTGCCAGCAGTGCGGGGCGCGAGCAGTACTTC. Translated: CASSAGREQYF. The chain combines TRBV27 with TRBJ2-7; TRBD2 is a possible D gene (6 bases). This CDR3 is built from 11 residues. With 5 bases removed from V and 6 bases from J, the gap between germline ends came to 8 bases. Germline V gene sequence: CDR1 MNHEY, CDR2 SMNVEV (reference sequence).

This chain uses TRBV24-1 with TRBJ2-5; a possible D gene is TRBD1 (6 bases). The CDR3 is 15 residues long. Germline CDR1 is KGHDR and CDR2 is SFDVKD. Trimming removed 4 bases at V and 5 bases at J, with 16 bases between. The CDR3 DNA is TGTGCCACCAGTGAGAAGGACAGTGTCTTGGAGACCCAGTACTTC. Its protein is CATSEKDSVLETQYF.

This clone has more than one count but fewer than ten. The chain employs TRBV7-2 and TRBJ1-4; the D is unclear. Trimming cost V 4 bases and J 0 bases, with 15 bases left between them. The CDR3 is made up of 17 amino acids. CDR1 and CDR2 from the germline V gene are SGHTA and FQGNSA. This CDR3 is CASSSYPEDATNEKLFF. CDR3 DNA sequence: TGTGCCAGCAGCTCATACCCGGAGGACGCAACTAATGAAAAACTGTTTTTT.

The genes are TRBV6-2 or TRBV6-3 and TRBJ2-1; 7 nucleotides agree with TRBD2. This CDR3 spans 17 amino acids. Germline V gene data show CDR1 as MNHEY and CDR2 as SVGEGT. The ends lost 2 bases at V and 4 bases at J; junction bases unmatched: 11. CDR3 coding DNA: TGTGCCAGCAGTTACAGACAGACGGGGGGTTTATACAATGAGCAGTTCTTC. This encodes CASSYRQTGGLYNEQFF.

The chain combines TRBV28 with TRBJ1-5, with unresolved D. The V gene lost 3 bases and the J gene lost 11 bases, with 14 bases spanning the gap. This CDR3 has 13 amino acids. Germline CDR1 and CDR2: MDHEN and SYDVKM. The DNA of the CDR3 is TGTGCCAGCAGTTTGGCGCTAGACCGAGCCCAGCATTTT. Its protein product is CASSLALDRAQHF.

This sequence joins TRBV6-6 and TRBJ1-3; 7 nucleotides agree with TRBD1. V dropped 6 bases and J dropped 0; count of bases not matched to a gene: 2. From germline, CDR1 is MNHNY and CDR2 SVGAGI (reference sequence). The CDR3 consists of 14 residues. The CDR3 is CASSNRGSGNTIYF. DNA of the CDR3: TGTGCCAGCAGCAACAGGGGCTCTGGAAACACCATATATTTT.

The gene calls are TRBV15 and TRBJ2-1, with D tentatively TRBD2 (6 bases). The V end lost 5 bases, the J end lost 3 bases, and 8 bases lay between the germline ends. The germline gives CDR1 LNHNV, CDR2 YYDKDF (reference sequence). The CDR3 contains 13 residues. The CDR3 region is CATSASDYNEQFF. The CDR3 nucleotides are TGTGCCACCAGCGCTAGCGACTACAATGAGCAGTTCTTC.

The chain carries TRBV29-1 and TRBJ2-7; the D gene is possibly TRBD2 (5 bases). Trimming shortened V by 4 bases and J by 5 bases, and 12 bases separated the two germline ends. Germline V gene data show CDR1 as SQVTM and CDR2 as ANQGSEA. The CDR3 loop spans 12 amino acids. This chain's CDR3 is CSVGPQADEQYF. CDR3 nucleotide sequence: TGCAGCGTTGGACCACAAGCGGACGAGCAGTACTTC.

The DNA of the CDR3 is TGTGCCAGCAGTCCGAACCTACCTTTGACTAGCGTAGAGACCCAGTACTTC. Translation: CASSPNLPLTSVETQYF. The rearrangement joins TRBV27 to TRBJ2-5, with 8 bases lining up with TRBD2. V was clipped by 5 bases and J by 4 bases; unmatched bases: 15. The CDR3 sequence is 17 residues long. Germline V gives CDR1 MNHEY, CDR2 SMNVEV (reference sequence).

The chain has TRBV18 and TRBJ1-1; perhaps TRBD1 as D (6 bases). This CDR3 has 15 residues. CDR1 is KGHSH and CDR2 is LQKENI in the germline V gene. V was clipped by 3 bases and J by 4 bases, with 15 bases between them. The CDR3 DNA sequence: TGTGCCAGCTCACCCCGTTTGGGGGCAGGCACTGAAGCTTTCTTT. Amino acid sequence: CASSPRLGAGTEAFF.

The chain joins TRBV24-1 to TRBJ2-2; 7 positions match TRBD1. Germline V gene data show CDR1 as KGHDR and CDR2 as SFDVKD. The CDR3 runs 14 residues. V dropped 5 bases and J dropped 4; count of bases not matched to a gene: 3. CDR3 residues: CATSGAGGTGELFF. The CDR3 nucleotides read TGTGCCACCAGTGGGGCAGGGGGCACCGGGGAGCTGTTTTTT.

The CDR3 DNA reads TGTGCCAGCATTATGACTAGCGGGAAAGATACGCAGTATTTT. Translated: CASIMTSGKDTQYF. V is TRBV6-5 and J is TRBJ2-3; TRBD2 agrees at 11 bases. The CDR3 is made up of 14 amino acids. The junction had 5 bases not matched to a gene; V was cut back by 7 bases and J by 5 bases. Per the germline V gene, CDR1 is MNHEY and CDR2 is SVGAGI.

The V gene is TRBV5-1, the J gene TRBJ2-1, with 10 bases that match TRBD2. The CDR3 contains 15 residues. The V segment lost 2 bases and the J segment 5 bases; nucleotides outside the gene matches: 4. CDR1 is SGHRS and CDR2 is YFSETQ in the germline V gene. In nucleotides, the CDR3 is TGCGCCAGCAGCTTAGCGGGAGGGCATAACAATGAGCAGTTCTTC. Its translation: CASSLAGGHNNEQFF.

This chain links TRBV7-2 with TRBJ1-4, with no clear D. Trimming took 5 bases from V and 0 from J, leaving 13 bases between them. The CDR3 sequence is 16 residues long. The germline gives CDR1 SGHTA, CDR2 FQGNSA. CDR3 amino acids: CASSVGGGATNEKLFF. CDR3 nucleotide sequence: TGTGCCAGCAGCGTAGGAGGAGGTGCAACTAATGAAAAACTGTTTTTT. Based on the CDR3 plus reference TRBV7-2 and TRBJ1-4, the full variable domain is GAGVSQSPSNKVTEKGKDVELRCDPISGHTALYWYRQSLGQGLEFLIYFQGNSAPDKSGLPSDRFSAERTGGSVSTLTIQRTQQEDSAVYLCASSVGGGATNEKLFFGSGTQLSVL.

The V call is TRBV10-2, the J call TRBJ1-5, with 10 bases that match TRBD1. The CDR3 contains 14 residues. The V segment lost 10 bases and the J segment 3 bases; nucleotides outside the gene matches: 6. Per germline, CDR1 WSHSY and CDR2 SAAADI. Here the CDR3 DNA reads TGCGCCACCTTGGACAGGGGGTTCAATCAGCCCCAGCATTTT. It encodes CATLDRGFNQPQHF.

The chain uses TRBV18 and TRBJ1-2, with unresolved D. The CDR3 consists of 13 residues. CDR1 and CDR2 (germline): KGHSH, LQKENI. V lost 3 bases and J lost 8, with 13 bases in between. CDR3 protein: CASSPQEGAGYTF. The CDR3 nucleotides are TGTGCCAGCTCACCGCAGGAGGGCGCGGGCTACACCTTC.

The V call is TRBV11-3, the J call TRBJ2-2; 9 bases match TRBD1. Germline V gives CDR1 SGHNT, CDR2 YENEEA. The V gene end was trimmed by 5 bases and the J gene end by 2 bases; junction bases not matched to a gene: 6. The CDR3 runs to 16 residues. CDR3 nucleotides: TGTGCCAGCAGCCGCAACAGGGGGCGAAACACCGGGGAGCTGTTTTTT. The encoded protein is CASSRNRGRNTGELFF. Full variable domain (outside the CDR3, taken from reference TRBV11-3 and TRBJ2-2): EAGVVQSPRYKIIEKKQPVAFWCNPISGHNTLYWYLQNLGQGPELLIRYENEEAVDDSQLPKDRFSAERLKGVDSTLKIQPAELGDSAVYLCASSRNRGRNTGELFFGEGSRLTVL.

The chain links TRBV6-2 or TRBV6-3 to TRBJ1-1; D is unclear. Germline V gene data show CDR1 as MNHEY and CDR2 as SVGEGT. Trimming took off 2 bases at V and 0 bases at J, with 7 bases between the two ends. CDR3 length equals 14 residues. The CDR3 protein is CASSYHTLNTEAFF. CDR3 DNA sequence: TGTGCCAGCAGTTACCACACGCTGAACACTGAAGCTTTCTTT.

V usage is TRBV18 and J usage is TRBJ2-7; TRBD2 agrees at 9 bases. V lost 3 bases, J lost 6 bases, and 12 bases stayed unmatched. This CDR3 region has 16 residues. CDR1 is KGHSH and CDR2 is LQKENI in the germline V gene. The CDR3 loop is CASSPNQASGALEQYF. The DNA for the CDR3 is TGTGCCAGCTCACCTAATCAGGCTAGCGGGGCCCTCGAGCAGTACTTC. The full variable domain, with the rest looked up from reference TRBV18 and TRBJ2-7, is NAGVMQNPRHLVRRRGQEARLRCSPMKGHSHVYWYRQLPEEGLKFMVYLQKENIIDESGMPKERFSAEFPKEGPSILRIQQVVRGDSAAYFCASSPNQASGALEQYFGPGTRLTVT.

The chain recombines TRBV27 with TRBJ1-1; 8 nucleotides match TRBD1. CDR3 length: 13 residues. Unmatched junction bases numbered 3, after V lost 5 bases and J lost 4 bases. In germline, CDR1 is MNHEY, CDR2 SMNVEV (reference sequence). The CDR3: CASSTGQGTEAFF. The CDR3 DNA is TGTGCCAGCAGTACCGGACAGGGCACTGAAGCTTTCTTT.

V and J are TRBV18 and TRBJ1-2; 11 bases match TRBD1. Germline values: CDR1 KGHSH, CDR2 LQKENI. The CDR3 length is 16 residues. V lost 6 bases and J lost 3; bases outside the gene matches: 9. Here the CDR3 reads CASSPTGQGADYGYTF. CDR3 DNA: TGTGCCAGCTCGCCTACTGGACAGGGGGCCGACTATGGCTACACCTTC.

V gene TRBV6-1 combines with J gene TRBJ1-1, with D unresolved. V was pared by 2 bases and J by 0 bases, with 4 bases between. From germline, CDR1 is MNHNS and CDR2 SASEGT. The CDR3 runs to 13 residues. CDR3 nucleotides: TGTGCCAGCAGTGAAATTATGAACACTGAAGCTTTCTTT. Translation: CASSEIMNTEAFF.

The chain links TRBV9 to TRBJ1-1; D is unclear. The CDR3 spans 13 residues. The germline V and J ends were trimmed by 3 bases and 5 bases, with 11 bases remaining between them. Germline CDR1 reads SGDLS; CDR2 reads YYNGEE. CDR3 DNA sequence: TGTGCCAGCAGCGCCGTCGTCAGTACTGAAGCTTTCTTT. It translates to CASSAVVSTEAFF.

The rearrangement joins TRBV28 to TRBJ2-3; 10 nucleotides match TRBD1. Germline CDR1 reads MDHEN; CDR2 reads SYDVKM. V trimming: 6 bases; J trimming: 2 bases; junction bases outside the gene matches: 8. This CDR3 spans 16 amino acids. The CDR3 DNA follows: TGTGCCAGCAGGCGCCGGGACAGGGGTGACACAGATACGCAGTATTTT. Translated, it gives CASRRRDRGDTDTQYF.